These T cell receptor beta chains were read from a single sample in a study of blood T cell repertoires in COVID-19. TCRdb's table, derived via immunoSEQ multiplex PCR, lists solely in-frame clones and lacks some. This sample carries fewer than 120,000 clones, about 90% of them seen once, and the ten largest clones take roughly 5%. Sequenced sample: peripheral blood. These receptors originate from a human donor in a cohort sampled during active COVID-19. CDR3s include the opening cysteine and the closing phenylalanine or tryptophan. A D gene is named only where the DNA matches it firmly. The listing skips clone size in some rows; elsewhere it reads once, few, many or a size class.

V gene: TRBV30
D gene: -
clone size: -
J gene: TRBJ2-1
CDR3 DNA: TGTGCCTGGAGTGGGGGGGGCCTATACGGTGAGCAGTTCTTC
CDR3 protein: CAWSGGGLYGEQFF

V gene: TRBV18
D gene: TRBD2
clone size: -
J gene: TRBJ2-4
CDR3 DNA: TGTGCCAGCTCACCCGCCGGGGGGGGTATAGCCAAAAACATTCAGTACTTC
CDR3 protein: CASSPAGGGIAKNIQYF

V gene: TRBV2
D gene: TRBD1
clone size: -
J gene: TRBJ1-2
CDR3 DNA: TGTGCCAGCAGAGGGACAGGGGGAGGCTACACCTTC
CDR3 protein: CASRGTGGGYTF

V gene: TRBV10-3
D gene: -
clone size: -
J gene: TRBJ1-1
CDR3 DNA: TGTGCCATCAGTGAGTCGTACAGGGACACTGAAGCTTTCTTT
CDR3 protein: CAISESYRDTEAFF

V gene: TRBV19
D gene: -
clone size: medium-sized
J gene: TRBJ1-6
CDR3 DNA: TGTGCCAGTACCTATCGGGCCAGACAGGACGGAAATTCACCCCTCCACTTT
CDR3 protein: CASTYRARQDGNSPLHF

V gene: TRBV10-1
D gene: -
clone size: few
J gene: TRBJ2-1
CDR3 DNA: TGCGCCAGCAGGGAGGACTCCGGTAGTGAGCAGTTCTTC
CDR3 protein: CASREDSGSEQFF

V gene: TRBV5-1
D gene: TRBD1
clone size: -
J gene: TRBJ2-2
CDR3 DNA: TGCGCCAGCAGCTTGGGACAGGGACCGAACACCGGGGAGCTGTTTTTT
CDR3 protein: CASSLGQGPNTGELFF

V gene: TRBV30
D gene: -
clone size: -
J gene: TRBJ1-3
CDR3 DNA: TGTGCCTGGAGCAGAGGATCTGGAAACACCATATATTTT
CDR3 protein: CAWSRGSGNTIYF

V gene: TRBV10-3
D gene: TRBD2
clone size: -
J gene: TRBJ2-7
CDR3 DNA: TGTGCCATCAGTCCCAGCGGGAGTAACGAGCAGTACTTC
CDR3 protein: CAISPSGSNEQYF

V gene: TRBV7-8
D gene: TRBD2
clone size: -
J gene: TRBJ2-3
CDR3 DNA: TGTGCCAGCAGCTTAGACGGGAGGAACACAGATACGCAGTATTTT
CDR3 protein: CASSLDGRNTDTQYF

V gene: TRBV5-6
D gene: -
clone size: -
J gene: TRBJ2-1
CDR3 DNA: TGTGCCAGCAGCTTGTCCGGGGTCGCCTACAATGAGCAGTTCTTC
CDR3 protein: CASSLSGVAYNEQFF

V gene: TRBV7-2
D gene: -
clone size: -
J gene: TRBJ1-1
CDR3 DNA: TGTGCCAGCAGCTTAGCACAGTTGAACACTGAAGCTTTCTTT
CDR3 protein: CASSLAQLNTEAFF

V gene: TRBV18
D gene: TRBD2
clone size: -
J gene: TRBJ2-1
CDR3 DNA: TGTGCCAGCTCACCACTCCAGGCAGCGGGAGGCCCCAAGCGACAGTTCTTC
CDR3 protein: CASSPLQAAGGPKRQFF

V gene: TRBV5-5
D gene: TRBD1
clone size: -
J gene: TRBJ2-1
CDR3 DNA: TGTGCCAGCAGCTTGGAGGGACAGGGCTACAATGAGCAGTTCTTC
CDR3 protein: CASSLEGQGYNEQFF

V gene: TRBV7-7
D gene: TRBD1
clone size: -
J gene: TRBJ2-2
CDR3 DNA: TGTGCTAGCAGCTCCCGACAGGGAGTTTCCGGGGAGCTGTTTTTT
CDR3 protein: CASSSRQGVSGELFF

V gene: TRBV4-3
D gene: TRBD1
clone size: -
J gene: TRBJ2-7
CDR3 DNA: TGCGCCAGCAGCCGCCCTCTGGGACAGGGGACCTACGAGCAGTACTTC
CDR3 protein: CASSRPLGQGTYEQYF

V gene: TRBV7-9
D gene: -
clone size: once
J gene: TRBJ1-2
CDR3 DNA: TGTGCCAGCAGCTACACAGGGTCCTCTGGCTACACCTTC
CDR3 protein: CASSYTGSSGYTF

V gene: TRBV19
D gene: TRBD1
clone size: -
J gene: TRBJ2-6
CDR3 DNA: TGTGCCAGTAGTATTGGGGCTCCGGGACAGGTGACCTCTGGGGCCAACGTCCTGACTTTC
CDR3 protein: CASSIGAPGQVTSGANVLTF

V gene: TRBV4-3
D gene: -
clone size: -
J gene: TRBJ2-2
CDR3 DNA: TGCGCCAGCAGCCAGGCAATAAACACCGGGGAGCTGTTTTTT
CDR3 protein: CASSQAINTGELFF

V gene: TRBV7-9
D gene: TRBD2
clone size: -
J gene: TRBJ2-7
CDR3 DNA: TGTGCCAGCAGCCAAACTAGCGGGAGCTTCGACGAGCAGTACTTC
CDR3 protein: CASSQTSGSFDEQYF

V gene: TRBV19
D gene: -
clone size: -
J gene: TRBJ1-1
CDR3 DNA: TGTGCCAGTACCAGTATGCACCCGAACACTGAAGCTTTCTTT
CDR3 protein: CASTSMHPNTEAFF

V gene: TRBV6-5
D gene: -
clone size: -
J gene: TRBJ2-7
CDR3 DNA: TGTGCCAGCAGTCGGGACTTCAGCTCCTACGAGCAGTACTTC
CDR3 protein: CASSRDFSSYEQYF

V gene: TRBV18
D gene: -
clone size: -
J gene: TRBJ2-3
CDR3 DNA: TGTGCCAGCTCACCGAACAGGGTTTTTGGCGCAGATACGCAGTATTTT
CDR3 protein: CASSPNRVFGADTQYF

V gene: TRBV5-6
D gene: TRBD2
clone size: -
J gene: TRBJ2-2
CDR3 DNA: TGTGCCAGCAGCTGGAGCGGGGGTATGACCGGGGAGCTGTTTTTT
CDR3 protein: CASSWSGGMTGELFF

V gene: TRBV28
D gene: -
clone size: -
J gene: TRBJ1-1
CDR3 DNA: TGTGCCAGCAGTTACAGGGACGAAGCTTTCTTT
CDR3 protein: CASSYRDEAFF

V gene: TRBV19
D gene: -
clone size: -
J gene: TRBJ2-5
CDR3 DNA: TGTGCCAGTAGTATTATGGACAGCCAACAAGAGACCCAGTACTTC
CDR3 protein: CASSIMDSQQETQYF

V gene: TRBV3-1/TRBV3-2
D gene: TRBD2
clone size: few
J gene: TRBJ2-7
CDR3 DNA: TGTGCCAGCAGCCAAGGGCTAGCGGATAACTACGAGCAGTACTTC
CDR3 protein: CASSQGLADNYEQYF

V gene: TRBV20-1
D gene: -
clone size: -
J gene: TRBJ1-1
CDR3 DNA: TGCAGTGCCGCAGTGAACACTGAAGCTTTCTTT
CDR3 protein: CSAAVNTEAFF

V gene: TRBV6-4
D gene: TRBD2
clone size: -
J gene: TRBJ2-3
CDR3 DNA: TGTGCCAGCAGTGAGGCTAGCGGGAGAGCAGATACGCAGTATTTT
CDR3 protein: CASSEASGRADTQYF

V gene: TRBV14
D gene: -
clone size: -
J gene: TRBJ2-3
CDR3 DNA: TGTGCCAGCAGCCGTCAGACACGCTATGGTGATACGCAGTATTTT
CDR3 protein: CASSRQTRYGDTQYF

V gene: TRBV28
D gene: TRBD1
clone size: once
J gene: TRBJ2-5
CDR3 DNA: TGTGCCAGCAGCCCTCCGGGACAGGGCTCGGAGACCCAGTACTTC
CDR3 protein: CASSPPGQGSETQYF

V gene: TRBV7-3
D gene: -
clone size: -
J gene: TRBJ1-2
CDR3 DNA: TGTGCCAGCAGCCTAGAGGGGGGGCCCGGTTATGGCTACACCTTC
CDR3 protein: CASSLEGGPGYGYTF

V gene: TRBV15
D gene: -
clone size: -
J gene: TRBJ1-2
CDR3 DNA: TGTGCCACCAGCAGGACAGCGGGCTATGGCTACACCTTC
CDR3 protein: CATSRTAGYGYTF

V gene: TRBV27
D gene: -
clone size: -
J gene: TRBJ2-7
CDR3 DNA: TGTGCCAGCAGGCCGCAGGGTCGAAACGAGCAGTACTTC
CDR3 protein: CASRPQGRNEQYF

V gene: TRBV19
D gene: TRBD1
clone size: -
J gene: TRBJ2-2
CDR3 DNA: TGTGCCAGTAGTCCCGGACAGGGGGCCGGGGAGCTGTTTTTT
CDR3 protein: CASSPGQGAGELFF

V gene: TRBV27
D gene: -
clone size: -
J gene: TRBJ1-6
CDR3 DNA: TGTGCCAGCAGTTTATTTCTTCAGAATTCACCCCTCCACTTT
CDR3 protein: CASSLFLQNSPLHF

V gene: TRBV18
D gene: -
clone size: -
J gene: TRBJ2-7
CDR3 DNA: TGTGCCAGCTCACCAGGGAGTGGGTACGAGCAGTACTTC
CDR3 protein: CASSPGSGYEQYF

V gene: TRBV28
D gene: TRBD2
clone size: -
J gene: TRBJ2-1
CDR3 DNA: TGTGCCAGCAGTTTACGGCTAGCGGAGGTCAATGAGCAGTTCTTC
CDR3 protein: CASSLRLAEVNEQFF

V gene: TRBV2
D gene: TRBD1
clone size: -
J gene: TRBJ1-5
CDR3 DNA: TGTGCCAGCAACCTACAGGGGGGATACAATCAGCCCCAGCATTTT
CDR3 protein: CASNLQGGYNQPQHF

V gene: TRBV6-5
D gene: TRBD1
clone size: -
J gene: TRBJ2-7
CDR3 DNA: TGTGCCAGCAGTTCGACAGGGGGGGGGAACGAGCAGTACTTC
CDR3 protein: CASSSTGGGNEQYF

V gene: TRBV23-1
D gene: -
clone size: -
J gene: TRBJ2-5
CDR3 DNA: TGCGCCAGCAGTCACCCTCGACTAAACGCCCCAGCGACCCACGACCAAGAGACCCAGTACTTC
CDR3 protein: CASSHPRLNAPATHDQETQYF

V gene: TRBV28
D gene: TRBD1
clone size: -
J gene: TRBJ1-6
CDR3 DNA: TGTGCCAGCAGTTTAAGGGACAGGGATAATTCACCCCTCCACTTT
CDR3 protein: CASSLRDRDNSPLHF

V gene: TRBV10-2
D gene: -
clone size: -
J gene: TRBJ2-7
CDR3 DNA: TGCGCCAGCAGTTATACAGAAGGCGAGCAGTACTTC
CDR3 protein: CASSYTEGEQYF

V gene: TRBV6-5
D gene: TRBD2
clone size: -
J gene: TRBJ2-7
CDR3 DNA: TGTGCCAGCAGTTCCCTGACTAGCGGGGCTTCCTACGAGCAGTACTTC
CDR3 protein: CASSSLTSGASYEQYF

V gene: TRBV5-4
D gene: TRBD1
clone size: once
J gene: TRBJ2-5
CDR3 DNA: TGTGCCAGCAGGACTACAGGGGGCGGTGAGACCCAGTACTTC
CDR3 protein: CASRTTGGGETQYF

V gene: TRBV7-9
D gene: -
clone size: -
J gene: TRBJ2-1
CDR3 DNA: TGTGCCAGCAGCTTAGTTGCCTGGAGGTCTAACAATGAGCAGTTCTTC
CDR3 protein: CASSLVAWRSNNEQFF

V gene: TRBV4-2
D gene: -
clone size: -
J gene: TRBJ1-1
CDR3 DNA: TGTGCCAGCAGCCAAGTCAGAAAGAACACTGAAGCTTTCTTT
CDR3 protein: CASSQVRKNTEAFF

V gene: TRBV19
D gene: -
clone size: once
J gene: TRBJ2-1
CDR3 DNA: TGTGCCAGTACCCCTAGGGGAGGTTCGCGGAATGAGCAGTTCTTC
CDR3 protein: CASTPRGGSRNEQFF

V gene: TRBV7-9
D gene: TRBD1
clone size: -
J gene: TRBJ1-1
CDR3 DNA: TGTGCCAGCAGCCGAGGGGGACAGTTCACTGAAGCTTTCTTT
CDR3 protein: CASSRGGQFTEAFF

V gene: TRBV18
D gene: -
clone size: -
J gene: TRBJ2-1
CDR3 DNA: TGTGCCAGCTCCCCCTCGGTCCCCAACTACAATGAGCAGTTCTTC
CDR3 protein: CASSPSVPNYNEQFF

V gene: TRBV30
D gene: -
clone size: -
J gene: TRBJ1-5
CDR3 DNA: TGTGCCTGGAGTCGGGGAATCGATCAGCCCCAGCATTTT
CDR3 protein: CAWSRGIDQPQHF

V gene: TRBV29-1
D gene: -
clone size: -
J gene: TRBJ2-1
CDR3 DNA: TGCAGCGGTACTAGTTGGGCCTACAATGAGCAGTTCTTC
CDR3 protein: CSGTSWAYNEQFF

V gene: TRBV5-6
D gene: TRBD1
clone size: -
J gene: TRBJ1-6
CDR3 DNA: TGTGCCAGCAGCTGGGCCGGGACAGTTAATTCACCCCTCCACTTT
CDR3 protein: CASSWAGTVNSPLHF

V gene: TRBV6-5
D gene: TRBD2
clone size: few
J gene: TRBJ2-7
CDR3 DNA: TGTGCCAGCAGCAGAGCGGGAGGCTACGAGCAGTACTTC
CDR3 protein: CASSRAGGYEQYF

V gene: TRBV6-5
D gene: -
clone size: -
J gene: TRBJ1-1
CDR3 DNA: TGTGCCAGCAGCAAACAGGGAATGAACACTGAAGCTTTCTTT
CDR3 protein: CASSKQGMNTEAFF